This T cell receptor (beta chain) originates from a study of T cell repertoires in cytomegalovirus infection. Overall study findings and caveats: Pooled public TCR beta family frequency picked out CMV carriers with the relevant HLA. Predominance within the ex vivo response was attributable to HLA-C-restricted CMV-specific TCR beta clonotypes.

V dropped 1 base and J dropped 4 bases, with 20 bases sitting between them. This CDR3 contains 18 residues. Germline CDR1 SGHVS, CDR2 FNYEAQ. One entry per CDR3 protein, called by TCRdb with MiXCR from the reads. Of around 550,000 distinct CDR3 sequences in the sample, about 30% are singletons; the top ten hold about 13%. Remarks on this clonotype: What it binds is not known.

The chain is built from TRBV7-6 and TRBJ1-5; D not resolved. The TCR sequence derives from a human donor in good health (CMV status not recorded). Some clones in this sample may be carry-over from other donors' samples. Material: PBMCs. The DNA for the CDR3 is TGTGCCAGCAGCTTAGGAATGTTTCGGACCGAGAGTAATCAGCCCCAGCATTTT. Translated, it gives CASSLGMFRTESNQPQHF.